The rows below give T cell receptor beta chains drawn from one sample of a study of cytomegalovirus exposure and HLA in healthy donors. Using immunoSEQ multiplex PCR, the repertoire was profiled, and TCRdb retains in-frame clones only, with some absent. This sample has some 150,000 clones; roughly 85% occur once, and the top ten carry 1.7%. The material sequenced was PBMCs. The receptors come from a woman in her twenties or thirties in good health and CMV-seronegative. CDR3s include the opening cysteine and the closing phenylalanine or tryptophan. D genes are given only for firm matches. Only some rows state a clone size, as once, few, many or a class for expanded clones.

D: TRBD2; size: .; J: TRBJ2-7; V: TRBV19; CDR3: CASSGVSGGSYEQYF; DNA: TGTGCCAGTAGTGGGGTAAGCGGGGGTTCCTACGAGCAGTACTTC
D: .; size: .; J: TRBJ1-5; V: TRBV7-2; CDR3: CASSRQSNQPQHF; DNA: TGTGCCAGCAGCCGACAAAGCAATCAGCCCCAGCATTTT
D: .; size: once; J: TRBJ1-2; V: TRBV7-9; CDR3: CASSSTGASGYTF; DNA: TGTGCCAGCAGCTCAACAGGTGCAAGCGGCTACACCTTC
D: TRBD2; size: .; J: TRBJ2-1; V: TRBV5-1; CDR3: CASSYELAGGNEQFF; DNA: TGCGCCAGCAGCTATGAGCTAGCGGGGGGGAATGAGCAGTTCTTC
D: TRBD1; size: .; J: TRBJ1-3; V: TRBV6-6; CDR3: CASSLEGAGGNTIYF; DNA: TGTGCCAGCAGTTTAGAGGGGGCAGGGGGAAACACCATATATTTT
D: TRBD1; size: few; J: TRBJ1-2; V: TRBV5-8; CDR3: CASSPGQGAEGYTF; DNA: TGTGCCAGCAGCCCGGGACAGGGGGCAGAAGGCTACACCTTC
D: .; size: .; J: TRBJ1-2; V: TRBV19; CDR3: CASSIAGAPNYGYTF; DNA: TGTGCCAGTAGTATTGCGGGGGCCCCCAACTATGGCTACACCTTC
D: TRBD2; size: .; J: TRBJ2-1; V: TRBV5-1; CDR3: CASLSSGGVQGEQFF; DNA: TGCGCCAGCCTTAGTAGCGGGGGGGTTCAGGGTGAGCAGTTCTTC
D: TRBD1; size: .; J: TRBJ1-1; V: TRBV18; CDR3: CASSGTAANTEAFF; DNA: TGTGCCAGCTCCGGGACAGCGGCGAACACTGAAGCTTTCTTT
D: TRBD2; size: .; J: TRBJ2-7; V: TRBV5-4; CDR3: CASSLAGSGVYEQYF; DNA: TGTGCCAGCAGCTTGGCCGGTAGCGGGGTCTACGAGCAGTACTTC
D: .; size: .; J: TRBJ1-1; V: TRBV2; CDR3: CASTVESYTEAFF; DNA: TGTGCCAGCACGGTTGAGTCCTACACTGAAGCTTTCTTT
D: TRBD1; size: .; J: TRBJ1-2; V: TRBV6-5; CDR3: CASSQGQVDGYTF; DNA: TGTGCCAGCAGCCAGGGACAGGTTGATGGCTACACCTTC
D: .; size: .; J: TRBJ1-5; V: TRBV27; CDR3: CASSPGTPLRNQPQHF; DNA: TGTGCCAGCAGTCCCGGGACACCTCTCAGGAATCAGCCCCAGCATTTT
D: .; size: .; J: TRBJ2-7; V: TRBV19; CDR3: CASSIGARDYEQYF; DNA: TGTGCCAGTAGTATAGGAGCCAGGGACTACGAGCAGTACTTC
D: .; size: .; J: TRBJ2-1; V: TRBV6-5; CDR3: CASSYNYAGEQFF; DNA: TGTGCCAGCAGTTACAACTATGCGGGCGAGCAGTTCTTC
D: TRBD1; size: .; J: TRBJ1-3; V: TRBV6-5; CDR3: CASSSDRGLGNTIYF; DNA: TGTGCCAGCAGTTCAGACAGGGGGCTTGGAAACACCATATATTTT
D: .; size: .; J: TRBJ1-1; V: TRBV5-1; CDR3: CASSEQLNTEAFF; DNA: TGCGCCAGCAGTGAACAGCTGAACACTGAAGCTTTCTTT
D: .; size: .; J: TRBJ1-3; V: TRBV7-6; CDR3: CASSFLGRSSGNTIYF; DNA: TGTGCCAGCAGCTTCCTTGGCCGATCCTCTGGAAACACCATATATTTT
D: TRBD1; size: .; J: TRBJ2-7; V: TRBV9; CDR3: CASSVGSPMWDRGGYEQYF; DNA: TGTGCCAGCAGCGTAGGGTCCCCTATGTGGGACAGGGGGGGCTACGAGCAGTACTTC
D: .; size: .; J: TRBJ1-3; V: TRBV12-5; CDR3: CASGWWFREGSGNTIYF; DNA: TGTGCTAGTGGTTGGTGGTTCAGGGAAGGATCCGGAAACACCATATATTTT
D: TRBD2; size: few; J: TRBJ2-1; V: TRBV5-4; CDR3: CASSSLAGGPSEQFF; DNA: TGTGCCAGCAGCTCCCTAGCGGGGGGGCCAAGTGAGCAGTTCTTC
D: TRBD1; size: .; J: TRBJ1-2; V: TRBV2; CDR3: CASSRGTASYGYTF; DNA: TGTGCCAGCAGTCGCGGGACAGCCAGCTATGGCTACACCTTC
D: TRBD1; size: .; J: TRBJ1-1; V: TRBV9; CDR3: CASKGAGTEAFF; DNA: TGTGCCAGCAAGGGGGCAGGGACTGAAGCTTTCTTT
D: .; size: .; J: TRBJ1-1; V: TRBV5-8; CDR3: CASSLAFTEAFF; DNA: TGTGCCAGCAGCTTGGCCTTCACTGAAGCTTTCTTT
D: TRBD1; size: once; J: TRBJ1-1; V: TRBV30; CDR3: CAWRRGQRNTEAFF; DNA: TGTGCCTGGAGGCGGGGACAGCGGAACACTGAAGCTTTCTTT
D: .; size: .; J: TRBJ1-5; V: TRBV6-6; CDR3: CASSYSGGVEPQHF; DNA: TGTGCCAGCAGTTACTCGGGGGGGGTCGAGCCCCAGCATTTT
D: .; size: .; J: TRBJ1-1; V: TRBV23-1; CDR3: CASSDPGRVNTEAFF; DNA: TGCGCCAGCAGTGACCCCGGGAGAGTGAACACTGAAGCTTTCTTT
D: .; size: .; J: TRBJ1-4; V: TRBV5-1; CDR3: CASSLERINEKLFF; DNA: TGCGCCAGCAGCTTAGAGAGGATAAATGAAAAACTGTTTTTT
D: TRBD1; size: .; J: TRBJ2-1; V: TRBV5-8; CDR3: CASITTGTGGHNEQFF; DNA: TGTGCCAGCATCACGACCGGGACAGGGGGCCACAATGAGCAGTTCTTC
D: .; size: .; J: TRBJ2-7; V: TRBV5-1; CDR3: CASSLESKPTYEQYF; DNA: TGCGCCAGCAGCTTGGAGTCTAAACCAACCTACGAGCAGTACTTC
D: TRBD1; size: .; J: TRBJ1-1; V: TRBV28; CDR3: CASSPTFDRQGVNTEAFF; DNA: TGTGCCAGCAGTCCAACCTTCGACAGGCAGGGGGTAAACACTGAAGCTTTCTTT
D: .; size: .; J: TRBJ2-5; V: TRBV28; CDR3: CASSFRLRGDNQETQYF; DNA: TGTGCCAGCAGCTTCCGCCTTCGGGGGGACAACCAAGAGACCCAGTACTTC
D: .; size: .; J: TRBJ1-1; V: TRBV6-1; CDR3: CASSDLGGEVFF; DNA: TGTGCCAGCAGTGATTTAGGGGGTGAGGTTTTCTTT
D: TRBD1; size: .; J: TRBJ1-2; V: TRBV2; CDR3: CASRDRGGYGYTF; DNA: TGTGCCAGCAGGGACAGGGGTGGCTATGGCTACACCTTC
D: .; size: .; J: TRBJ2-5; V: TRBV7-3; CDR3: CASSSSTSFETQYF; DNA: TGTGCCAGCAGCTCTTCGACATCCTTTGAGACCCAGTACTTC
D: .; size: .; J: TRBJ1-2; V: TRBV29-1; CDR3: CSGGGQGYGYTF; DNA: TGCAGCGGCGGGGGGCAGGGCTATGGCTACACCTTC
D: TRBD1; size: once; J: TRBJ2-7; V: TRBV6-5; CDR3: CASTQTGSTGLYF; DNA: TGTGCCAGCACCCAGACAGGGTCCACCGGGTTGTACTTC
D: .; size: .; J: TRBJ1-1; V: TRBV28; CDR3: CASSLLDPGSTEAFF; DNA: TGTGCCAGCAGTTTATTAGATCCGGGGAGCACTGAAGCTTTCTTT
D: .; size: .; J: TRBJ1-4; V: TRBV29-1; CDR3: CSVGGRANEKLFF; DNA: TGCAGCGTGGGAGGGCGGGCTAATGAAAAACTGTTTTTT
D: TRBD2; size: .; J: TRBJ2-3; V: TRBV7-3; CDR3: CASSLSSGGAVDTQYF; DNA: TGTGCCAGCAGCTTAAGTAGCGGGGGGGCTGTGGATACGCAGTATTTT